This is a list of T cell receptor beta chains from one sample in a study of PD-1 blockade in classical Hodgkin lymphoma. Data came from immunoSEQ multiplex PCR; TCRdb stores just in-frame clones and leaves some out. The sample shows 30,000 or so clones, around 90% of them seen only once. The input for sequencing was CD4+ T cells from blood, taken at baseline. The source of these receptors is a human donor with classical Hodgkin lymphoma. CDR3s include the opening cysteine and the closing phenylalanine or tryptophan. A D gene is named only where the DNA matches it firmly. Only some rows state a clone size, as once, few, many or a class for expanded clones.

clone size: -; J gene: TRBJ1-2; D gene: -; V gene: TRBV2; CDR3 DNA: TGTGCCAGCGCGGCCACGGGCTATGGCTACACCTTC; CDR3 protein: CASAATGYGYTF
clone size: -; J gene: TRBJ2-1; D gene: TRBD2; V gene: TRBV28; CDR3 DNA: TGTGCCAGCAGTTTACTAGCGGGGGTAAATGAGCAGTTCTTC; CDR3 protein: CASSLLAGVNEQFF
clone size: -; J gene: TRBJ2-7; D gene: TRBD1; V gene: TRBV7-6; CDR3 DNA: TGTGCCAGCAGCTCGCTGCTTATGCTCGGGACAGGGAAGGACGAGCAGTACTTC; CDR3 protein: CASSSLLMLGTGKDEQYF
clone size: -; J gene: TRBJ1-3; D gene: -; V gene: TRBV29-1; CDR3 DNA: TGCAGCGTTTCTCTCTCTGGAAACACCATATATTTT; CDR3 protein: CSVSLSGNTIYF
clone size: -; J gene: TRBJ1-1; D gene: TRBD1; V gene: TRBV6-1; CDR3 DNA: TGTGCTAGCAGTCCCCCGGACAGGGGGAACACTGAAGCTTTCTTT; CDR3 protein: CASSPPDRGNTEAFF
clone size: -; J gene: TRBJ1-5; D gene: TRBD1; V gene: TRBV27; CDR3 DNA: TGTGCCAGCAGTTTAGAGGGGGCGAGTCAGCCCCAGCATTTT; CDR3 protein: CASSLEGASQPQHF
clone size: few; J gene: TRBJ2-7; D gene: TRBD1; V gene: TRBV7-9; CDR3 DNA: TGTGCCAGCCTGAGAACCGGGACAGGGGCCTCGCGGGAGCAGTACTTC; CDR3 protein: CASLRTGTGASREQYF
clone size: -; J gene: TRBJ2-6; D gene: TRBD1; V gene: TRBV25-1; CDR3 DNA: TGTGCCAGCTACCCCTTGACAGGGAACTCTGGGGCCAACGTCCTGACTTTC; CDR3 protein: CASYPLTGNSGANVLTF
clone size: once; J gene: TRBJ2-7; D gene: -; V gene: TRBV19; CDR3 DNA: TGTGCCAGTAGTAGATTTTCAGGGCTCTACGAGCAGTACTTC; CDR3 protein: CASSRFSGLYEQYF
clone size: -; J gene: TRBJ1-1; D gene: -; V gene: TRBV6-5; CDR3 DNA: TGTGCCAGCAGTTATTCGGGGAGTGGGAACACTGAAGCTTTCTTT; CDR3 protein: CASSYSGSGNTEAFF
clone size: -; J gene: TRBJ1-4; D gene: -; V gene: TRBV27; CDR3 DNA: TGTGCCAGCAGTTCCCCAGGGGCAACTAATGAAAAACTGTTTTTT; CDR3 protein: CASSSPGATNEKLFF
clone size: -; J gene: TRBJ1-5; D gene: -; V gene: TRBV28; CDR3 DNA: TGTGCCAGCACCGAAGGCGGGTCTCAGCCCCAGCATTTT; CDR3 protein: CASTEGGSQPQHF
clone size: -; J gene: TRBJ2-2; D gene: -; V gene: TRBV14; CDR3 DNA: TGTGCCAGCAGCAGACAGAGCACCGGGGAGCTGTTTTTT; CDR3 protein: CASSRQSTGELFF
clone size: -; J gene: TRBJ1-1; D gene: TRBD1; V gene: TRBV27; CDR3 DNA: TGTGCCAGCAGTTCCCCCTATACGACAGGGGGAGCTTTCTTT; CDR3 protein: CASSSPYTTGGAFF
clone size: once; J gene: TRBJ1-2; D gene: -; V gene: TRBV30; CDR3 DNA: TGTGCCTCCGCCCGGGACACTTACGATGGCTACACCTTC; CDR3 protein: CASARDTYDGYTF
clone size: -; J gene: TRBJ1-5; D gene: -; V gene: TRBV21-1; CDR3 DNA: TGTGCCAGCAGCAAAGTTTGTGGGCCGGATCAGCCCCAGCATTTT; CDR3 protein: CASSKVCGPDQPQHF
clone size: -; J gene: TRBJ1-2; D gene: -; V gene: TRBV18; CDR3 DNA: TGTGCCAGCTCACCTATCGCGGTGACTAACTATGGCTACACCTTC; CDR3 protein: CASSPIAVTNYGYTF
clone size: few; J gene: TRBJ2-3; D gene: -; V gene: TRBV14; CDR3 DNA: TGTGCCAGCAGCCAGTCAGATACGCAGTATTTT; CDR3 protein: CASSQSDTQYF
clone size: once; J gene: TRBJ1-3; D gene: -; V gene: TRBV7-9; CDR3 DNA: TGTGCCAGCAGCCGAACTGGAAACACCATATATTTT; CDR3 protein: CASSRTGNTIYF
clone size: -; J gene: TRBJ2-7; D gene: TRBD2; V gene: TRBV6-1; CDR3 DNA: TGTGCCAGCAGCTACGGGGGGGACTCCTACGAGCAGTACTTC; CDR3 protein: CASSYGGDSYEQYF
clone size: -; J gene: TRBJ2-7; D gene: -; V gene: TRBV7-2; CDR3 DNA: TGTGCCAGCAGCCCTCTCTACGAGCAGTACTTC; CDR3 protein: CASSPLYEQYF
clone size: once; J gene: TRBJ1-5; D gene: -; V gene: TRBV7-9; CDR3 DNA: TGTGCCAGCACCAGGGGAGATCAGCCCCAGCATTTT; CDR3 protein: CASTRGDQPQHF
clone size: few; J gene: TRBJ1-2; D gene: TRBD1; V gene: TRBV5-1; CDR3 DNA: TGCGCCAGCAGCTGGGGACAGGGGGTCAACTATGGCTACACCTTC; CDR3 protein: CASSWGQGVNYGYTF
clone size: -; J gene: TRBJ2-7; D gene: -; V gene: TRBV28; CDR3 DNA: TGTGCCAGCAGTCACTACGAGCAGTACTTC; CDR3 protein: CASSHYEQYF
clone size: -; J gene: TRBJ2-5; D gene: TRBD1; V gene: TRBV14; CDR3 DNA: TGTGCCAGCAGGAGACAGGGAGTCGAGACCCAGTACTTC; CDR3 protein: CASRRQGVETQYF
clone size: -; J gene: TRBJ1-1; D gene: -; V gene: TRBV28; CDR3 DNA: TGTGCCAGCAGTTCTTCAGGGGCTGTCTTAAACACTGAAGCTTTCTTT; CDR3 protein: CASSSSGAVLNTEAFF
clone size: -; J gene: TRBJ2-4; D gene: -; V gene: TRBV11-1; CDR3 DNA: TGTGCCAGCAGCGTATTCAGGGAAGGATTGGTAGGGGTCATTCAGTACTTC; CDR3 protein: CASSVFREGLVGVIQYF
clone size: -; J gene: TRBJ1-4; D gene: -; V gene: TRBV20-1; CDR3 DNA: TGCAGTGTGGGGGGGAATGAAAAACTGTTTTTT; CDR3 protein: CSVGGNEKLFF
clone size: once; J gene: TRBJ2-1; D gene: TRBD2; V gene: TRBV30; CDR3 DNA: TGTGCCTGGAGCCCGGGGCTAGCGGGTATAAACAATGAGCAGTTCTTC; CDR3 protein: CAWSPGLAGINNEQFF
clone size: -; J gene: TRBJ2-7; D gene: -; V gene: TRBV5-1; CDR3 DNA: TGCGCCAGCAGCTGGGGGGCAGGGAGCTCCTACGAGCAGTACTTC; CDR3 protein: CASSWGAGSSYEQYF
clone size: -; J gene: TRBJ2-5; D gene: -; V gene: TRBV28; CDR3 DNA: TGTGCCAGCAGTTTATGGGAGTCAGCAGAGACCCAGTACTTC; CDR3 protein: CASSLWESAETQYF
clone size: -; J gene: TRBJ2-7; D gene: -; V gene: TRBV18; CDR3 DNA: TGTGCCAGCTCACCCGGGACCTTTGACGAGCAGTACTTC; CDR3 protein: CASSPGTFDEQYF
clone size: few; J gene: TRBJ2-7; D gene: TRBD2; V gene: TRBV9; CDR3 DNA: TGTGCCAGCAGCTCACAAGCGGGAGGGGACTACGAGCAGTACTTC; CDR3 protein: CASSSQAGGDYEQYF
clone size: -; J gene: TRBJ2-7; D gene: -; V gene: TRBV18; CDR3 DNA: TGTGCCAGCTCACCACGACAGGACGAGCAGTACTTC; CDR3 protein: CASSPRQDEQYF
clone size: -; J gene: TRBJ2-7; D gene: -; V gene: TRBV28; CDR3 DNA: TGTGCCAGCAGTCGCGAAACGAGACAGGTACGGGGGCAGTACTTC; CDR3 protein: CASSRETRQVRGQYF
clone size: -; J gene: TRBJ2-7; D gene: TRBD1; V gene: TRBV10-3; CDR3 DNA: TGTGCCATCAGTGATTCGGACAGGGCCACCTACGAGCAGTACTTC; CDR3 protein: CAISDSDRATYEQYF
clone size: -; J gene: TRBJ1-1; D gene: TRBD1; V gene: TRBV5-1; CDR3 DNA: TGCGCCAGCAGCTTAGGGACAGGGGTGAACACTGAAGCTTTCTTT; CDR3 protein: CASSLGTGVNTEAFF
clone size: once; J gene: TRBJ2-7; D gene: TRBD2; V gene: TRBV9; CDR3 DNA: TGTGCCAGCAGCGAAGGGACTAGTTCGACCTACGAGCAGTACTTC; CDR3 protein: CASSEGTSSTYEQYF
clone size: -; J gene: TRBJ2-2; D gene: TRBD1; V gene: TRBV27; CDR3 DNA: TGTGCCAGCAGTCAATGGGCTAGGGGGCATACCGGGGAGCTGTTTTTT; CDR3 protein: CASSQWARGHTGELFF
clone size: -; J gene: TRBJ2-1; D gene: TRBD2; V gene: TRBV28; CDR3 DNA: TGTGCCAGCAGCAGACTAGCGGGAGGCTCCTACAATGAGCAGTTCTTC; CDR3 protein: CASSRLAGGSYNEQFF
clone size: -; J gene: TRBJ1-1; D gene: -; V gene: TRBV6-5; CDR3 DNA: TGTGCCAGCAGCCAGGCAAAGACTGAAGCTTTCTTT; CDR3 protein: CASSQAKTEAFF
clone size: -; J gene: TRBJ2-7; D gene: -; V gene: TRBV7-9; CDR3 DNA: TGTGCCAGCAGCTTAGACAGGTCCCTAGGCGAGCAGTACTTC; CDR3 protein: CASSLDRSLGEQYF
clone size: -; J gene: TRBJ2-7; D gene: -; V gene: TRBV7-2; CDR3 DNA: TGTGCCAGCAGCTTAATACCGCTAACAGGGAGCGAGCAGTACTTC; CDR3 protein: CASSLIPLTGSEQYF
clone size: -; J gene: TRBJ2-1; D gene: -; V gene: TRBV6-5; CDR3 DNA: TGTGCCAGCAGTTACCCACCTTACAATGAGCAGTTCTTC; CDR3 protein: CASSYPPYNEQFF
clone size: -; J gene: TRBJ2-7; D gene: -; V gene: TRBV6-5; CDR3 DNA: TGTGCCAGCAGTTACAGAGACAGGACCTACGAGCAGTACTTC; CDR3 protein: CASSYRDRTYEQYF
clone size: -; J gene: TRBJ1-5; D gene: -; V gene: TRBV6-1; CDR3 DNA: TGTGCCAGCAGTGAATATGGCATTCCTAATCAGCCCCAGCATTTT; CDR3 protein: CASSEYGIPNQPQHF
clone size: -; J gene: TRBJ1-2; D gene: TRBD1; V gene: TRBV19; CDR3 DNA: TGTGCCAGTAGTGCCGGGACAGGGGGACGCGGCTACACCTTC; CDR3 protein: CASSAGTGGRGYTF
clone size: -; J gene: TRBJ1-5; D gene: -; V gene: TRBV2; CDR3 DNA: TGTGCCAGCACCCCGGGGGGGTATCAGCCCCAGCATTTT; CDR3 protein: CASTPGGYQPQHF
clone size: -; J gene: TRBJ2-7; D gene: -; V gene: TRBV30; CDR3 DNA: TGTGCCTGCCCCGGTAGCGGTACCTACGAGCAGTACTTC; CDR3 protein: CACPGSGTYEQYF
clone size: -; J gene: TRBJ2-1; D gene: -; V gene: TRBV5-1; CDR3 DNA: TGCGCCAGCAGCTTGGCAGTTTCTAATGAGCAGTTCTTC; CDR3 protein: CASSLAVSNEQFF
clone size: -; J gene: TRBJ1-5; D gene: -; V gene: TRBV27; CDR3 DNA: TGTGCCAGCGGCTTACGTGGACCCAATCAGCCCCAGCATTTT; CDR3 protein: CASGLRGPNQPQHF
clone size: -; J gene: TRBJ1-1; D gene: TRBD1; V gene: TRBV27; CDR3 DNA: TGTGCCAGCAGTTTCCGGGGACAGGGATCTTTGATAGCTTTCTTT; CDR3 protein: CASSFRGQGSLIAFF
clone size: -; J gene: TRBJ2-4; D gene: TRBD2; V gene: TRBV11-1; CDR3 DNA: TGTGCCAGCAGCTTAGGGACTAGCGGAAATCAGTACTTC; CDR3 protein: CASSLGTSGNQYF
clone size: few; J gene: TRBJ1-1; D gene: -; V gene: TRBV12-5; CDR3 DNA: TGTGCTAGTGGTTTGTGGAGTTTGGGTAGAGGGACGAACACTGAAGCTTTCTTT; CDR3 protein: CASGLWSLGRGTNTEAFF
clone size: -; J gene: TRBJ2-7; D gene: -; V gene: TRBV28; CDR3 DNA: TGTGCCAGCAGCCGACGGTTTTCCTACGAGCAGTACTTC; CDR3 protein: CASSRRFSYEQYF
clone size: once; J gene: TRBJ2-1; D gene: -; V gene: TRBV11-3; CDR3 DNA: TGTGCCAGCAGCTTGGTTGGTAGGACGAATGAGCAGTTCTTC; CDR3 protein: CASSLVGRTNEQFF
clone size: -; J gene: TRBJ2-7; D gene: TRBD2; V gene: TRBV5-1; CDR3 DNA: TGCGCCAGCAGCCTAGGGAGGGAAGCGGGAGATGGGTACGAGCAGTACTTC; CDR3 protein: CASSLGREAGDGYEQYF
clone size: -; J gene: TRBJ1-5; D gene: TRBD1; V gene: TRBV30; CDR3 DNA: TGTGCCTGGCGGCAAGACAGGGGGCGCGGGGGGGGCAATCAGCCCCAGCATTTT; CDR3 protein: CAWRQDRGRGGGNQPQHF
clone size: -; J gene: TRBJ2-7; D gene: -; V gene: TRBV18; CDR3 DNA: TGTGCCAGCCTCCGTGATCATCGCTCCTACGAGCAGTACTTC; CDR3 protein: CASLRDHRSYEQYF
clone size: -; J gene: TRBJ1-5; D gene: -; V gene: TRBV27; CDR3 DNA: TGTGCCAGCAGTTTCCGGGGGGTAGGTCAGCCCCAGCATTTT; CDR3 protein: CASSFRGVGQPQHF